This T cell receptor (beta chain) was profiled in a study of T-cell reconstitution after alpha-beta-depleted transplantation in children. The CDR3 runs 15 residues. Germline lookup yields CDR1 SQVTM and CDR2 ANQGSEA. Trimming pared 3 bases from V and 0 bases from J, leaving 15 bases between. Molecular barcoding with unique molecular identifiers was used for the TCRbeta library. One entry per CDR3 protein results from TCRdb running MiXCR on the PCR reads. The table records about 400,000 distinct CDR3 sequences, over 20% of them present only once. V gene TRBV29-1 combines with J gene TRBJ2-7, with a tentative D call TRBD1 (6 bases). The source material was PBMCs from the stem cell graft donor, sampled from the stem cell graft. The sequence was obtained from a human donor who donated a stem cell graft to a child with acute myeloid leukemia. The CDR3 nucleotides are TGCAGCGTTGAGGGGGACATTAGGAGCTCCTACGAGCAGTACTTC. Protein: CSVEGDIRSSYEQYF.